This TCR beta chain comes out of a study of T cell responses to AZD1222 COVID-19 vaccine. Study-wide results and limits: Donors in the cohort were predominantly white British and more often female, and clonal diversity was possibly underestimated.

About this clone: The antigen is undetermined.

Sequencing was performed with immunoSEQ multiplex PCR; in TCRdb, only in-frame clones are kept and a portion is missing. This sample has tens of thousands of clones, with about 85% found just once. Germline lookup yields CDR1 SGHAT and CDR2 FQNNGV. The CDR3 is 17 residues long. Trimming pared 4 bases from V and 1 base from J, leaving 16 bases between. The chain combines TRBV11-2 with TRBJ2-2; D is possibly TRBD1 (7 bases). The sequence derives from an adult in good health. This specimen was peripheral blood, taken on day 0 of AZD1222 vaccination. In DNA form, the CDR3 reads TGTGCCAGCAGCTCTAGGCAGGGGGGAATGAACACCGGGGAGCTGTTTTTT. This gives the protein CASSSRQGGMNTGELFF.